This T cell receptor (beta chain) was profiled in a study of cytomegalovirus exposure and HLA in healthy donors (dated 2017 in TCRdb). In terms of the full investigation: According to a later analysis, the 120 or so validation repertoires were produced on the same platform as the approximately 620 repertoires of the first cohort. The study aimed to test whether cataloging public T cell receptors could reveal signatures of past pathogen exposure. In addition to the first cohort of hundreds of subjects, a separate validation cohort of about 120 different subjects was used. The study combined high-throughput TCR immunosequencing, statistical association of individual TCRs with disease status, and machine learning to predict cytomegalovirus infection status. What the work shows at the level of the full study, not this receptor alone: In a later analysis, TCRs clustered in the first cohort were found to also tend to co-occur in the 130 or so validation repertoires, with around 94% of cluster scores above 0. According to the authors, the approach could potentially be generalized to other disease states and immunological phenotypes. The study gave a list of some 150 TCR beta chains associated with cytomegalovirus. Most TCR sequences were seen in very few donors, while some public TCRs were found in many individuals. The classifier was reported to diagnose cytomegalovirus status with high specificity and sensitivity in both the original cohort and the validation cohort. In vitro tests confirmed that a few of the cytomegalovirus-associated TCR beta chains recognize cytomegalovirus antigens. A later analysis had no HLA typing for the validation cohort, so co-occurrence there was scored across all 110 or so repertoires.

Notes on this clone: Its antigen remains unidentified. No much larger clone exists at a distance of one base, and base qualities are not known.

The donors were included in the validation cohort of 120 subjects, a group kept apart from the approximately 700-subject first cohort. CDR1 and CDR2 (LGHNA, YNFKEQ) derive from the germline V gene. Inclusive of the bounding cysteine and phenylalanine, the CDR3 is 14 residues long. Of all the DNA, just the CDR3 is kept, 42 bases in frame from base 1. V and J lose 1 base and 4 bases, and a span of 8 bases separates them. Library preparation was by the immunoSEQ multiplex PCR assay. Turning to the authors' computational methods: A statistical classification framework was built for diagnosing cytomegalovirus status from the catalog of TCR beta chain sequences. In TCRdb, the immuneACCESS table is reduced to in-frame sequences with V and J assigned. These tables do not hold every clone; where another copy was compared, an unresolved V gene accounts for under half, and the others remain unexplained. D and trimming were read from the DNA, whereas the V and J calls and clone size are those reported in that table. Present in this sample are 300,000 to 400,000 clones, 80% to 90% of which were seen just once. Of the sample, under 0.9% is held by the ten largest clones.

The chain is encoded by TRBV4-2 joined to TRBJ2-1, with a weak D call of TRBD1 (5 bases match). Sequences were obtained from PBMCs. The TCR was taken from a woman aged 18-29 years in good health and CMV-seronegative. The nucleotides read TGTGCCAGCAGCCAAGGTCGACAGTACAATGAGCAGTTCTTC. The encoded protein is CASSQGRQYNEQFF.